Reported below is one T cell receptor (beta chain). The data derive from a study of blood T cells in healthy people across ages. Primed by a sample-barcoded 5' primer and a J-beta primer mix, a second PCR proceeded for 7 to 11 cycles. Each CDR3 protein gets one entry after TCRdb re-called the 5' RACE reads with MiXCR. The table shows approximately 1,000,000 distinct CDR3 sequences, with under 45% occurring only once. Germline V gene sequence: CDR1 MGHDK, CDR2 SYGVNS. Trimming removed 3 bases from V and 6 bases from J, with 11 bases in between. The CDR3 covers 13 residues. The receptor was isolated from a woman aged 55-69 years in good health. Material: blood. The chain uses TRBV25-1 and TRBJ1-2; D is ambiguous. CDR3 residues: CASSDTYSDGYTF. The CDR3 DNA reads TGTGCCAGCAGTGATACTTACTCCGATGGCTACACCTTC.